This entry features one T cell receptor (beta chain) sequence. These data originate in a study of blood T cells in healthy people across ages. A sample-barcoded 5' primer and a J-beta primer mix were used in a second PCR of roughly 6 to 11 cycles. TCRdb re-derived calls from the 5' RACE reads in MiXCR, one entry per CDR3 protein. The profile shows fewer than 800,000 distinct CDR3 sequences, around 49% of them singletons. The CDR3 is 14 amino acids. The V gene lost 3 bases and the J gene lost 7 bases, with 12 bases spanning the gap. CDR1 and CDR2 (germline): MGHDK, SYGVNS. The gene calls are TRBV25-1 and TRBJ2-2; D uncertain. The source of this sequence is a woman aged 55 to 70 in good health. Sequenced input: blood. This chain's CDR3 is CASSDGPRVGELFF. CDR3 sequence (DNA): TGTGCCAGCAGTGATGGGCCCCGGGTCGGGGAGCTGTTTTTT.